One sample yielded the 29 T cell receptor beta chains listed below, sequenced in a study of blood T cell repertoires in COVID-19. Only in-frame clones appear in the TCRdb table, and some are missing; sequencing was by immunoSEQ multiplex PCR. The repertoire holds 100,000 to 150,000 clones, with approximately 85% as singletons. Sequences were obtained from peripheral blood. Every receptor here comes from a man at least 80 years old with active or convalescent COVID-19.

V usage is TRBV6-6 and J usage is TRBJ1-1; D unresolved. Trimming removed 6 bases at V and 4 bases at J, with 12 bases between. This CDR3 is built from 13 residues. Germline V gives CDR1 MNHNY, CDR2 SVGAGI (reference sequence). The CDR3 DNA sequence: TGTGCCAGCAGGCGGGAATTAGTCACTGAAGCTTTCTTT. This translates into CASRRELVTEAFF.

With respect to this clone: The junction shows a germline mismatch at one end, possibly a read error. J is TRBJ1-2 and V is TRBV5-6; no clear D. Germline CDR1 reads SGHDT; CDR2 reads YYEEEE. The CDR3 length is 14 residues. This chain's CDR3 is CASSFGGRTYRYTF. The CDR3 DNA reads TGTGCCAGCAGCTTCGGTGGGAGAACCTATCGCTACACCTTC.

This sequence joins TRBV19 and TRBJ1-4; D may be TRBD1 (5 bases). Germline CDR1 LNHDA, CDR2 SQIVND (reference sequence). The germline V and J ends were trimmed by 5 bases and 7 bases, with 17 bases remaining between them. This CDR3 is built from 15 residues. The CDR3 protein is CASSDQGGLLEKLFF. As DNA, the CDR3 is TGTGCCAGTAGTGATCAGGGAGGACTACTTGAAAAACTGTTTTTT. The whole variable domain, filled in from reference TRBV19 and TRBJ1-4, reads DGGITQSPKYLFRKEGQNVTLSCEQNLNHDAMYWYRQDPGQGLRLIYYSQIVNDFQKGDIAEGYSVSREKKESFPLTVTSAQKNPTAFYLCASSDQGGLLEKLFFGSGTQLSVL.

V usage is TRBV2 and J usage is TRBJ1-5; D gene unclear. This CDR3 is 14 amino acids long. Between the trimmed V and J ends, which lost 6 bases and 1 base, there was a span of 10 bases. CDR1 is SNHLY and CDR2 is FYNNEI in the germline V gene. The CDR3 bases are TGTGCCAGCAGGATCCACCAGAGCAATCAGCCCCAGCATTTT. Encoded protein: CASRIHQSNQPQHF.

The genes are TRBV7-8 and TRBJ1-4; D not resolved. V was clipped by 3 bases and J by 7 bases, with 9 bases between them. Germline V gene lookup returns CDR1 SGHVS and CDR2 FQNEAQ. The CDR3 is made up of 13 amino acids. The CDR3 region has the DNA TGTGCCAGCAGCTTTTCCCGGGTTGAAAAACTGTTTTTT. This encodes CASSFSRVEKLFF.

CDR3: CASSLGSGGADEQFF. The CDR3 DNA reads TGTGCCAGCAGCTTGGGCAGCGGGGGAGCAGATGAGCAGTTCTTC. The chain joins TRBV5-8 to TRBJ2-1; 8 bases map to TRBD2. With 0 bases clipped from V and 8 bases from J, the junction kept 7 bases outside the gene matches. Germline CDR1 SGHTS, CDR2 YDEGEE. The CDR3 runs 15 residues.

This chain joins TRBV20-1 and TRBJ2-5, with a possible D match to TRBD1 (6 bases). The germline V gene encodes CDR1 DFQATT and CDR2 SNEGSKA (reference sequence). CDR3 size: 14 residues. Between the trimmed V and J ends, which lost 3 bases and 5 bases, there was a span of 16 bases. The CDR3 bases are TGCAGTGCTAGTCAACAGGGCTGGAAGGAGACCCAGTACTTC. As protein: CSASQQGWKETQYF.

The CDR3 region has the DNA TGTGCCAGCAGCCAAGGACTGAGGAACACTGAAGCTTTCTTT. Residues: CASSQGLRNTEAFF. The chain uses TRBV14 and TRBJ1-1, with D uncertain. The germline V gene encodes CDR1 SGHDN and CDR2 FVKESK. The CDR3 runs 14 residues. Trimming shortened V by 1 base and J by 1 base, and 7 bases separated the two germline ends.

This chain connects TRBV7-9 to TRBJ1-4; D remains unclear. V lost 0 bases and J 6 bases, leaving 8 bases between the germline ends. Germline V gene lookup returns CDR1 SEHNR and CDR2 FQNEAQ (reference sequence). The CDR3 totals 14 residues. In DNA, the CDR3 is TGTGCCAGCAGCTTAGCGGCAGGTTATGAAAAACTGTTTTTT. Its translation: CASSLAAGYEKLFF.

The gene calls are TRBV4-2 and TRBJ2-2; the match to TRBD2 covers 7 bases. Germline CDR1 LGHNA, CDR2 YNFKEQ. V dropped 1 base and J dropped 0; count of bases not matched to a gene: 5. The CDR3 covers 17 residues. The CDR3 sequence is CASSQAPSGTNTGELFF. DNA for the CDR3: TGTGCCAGCAGCCAAGCCCCGAGCGGGACGAACACCGGGGAGCTGTTTTTT.

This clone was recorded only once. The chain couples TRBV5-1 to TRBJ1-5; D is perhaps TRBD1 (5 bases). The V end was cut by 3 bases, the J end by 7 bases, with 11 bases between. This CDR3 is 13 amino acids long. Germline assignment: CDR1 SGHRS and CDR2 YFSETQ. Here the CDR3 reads CASSWDWGQPQHF. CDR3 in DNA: TGCGCCAGCAGCTGGGACTGGGGACAGCCCCAGCATTTT.

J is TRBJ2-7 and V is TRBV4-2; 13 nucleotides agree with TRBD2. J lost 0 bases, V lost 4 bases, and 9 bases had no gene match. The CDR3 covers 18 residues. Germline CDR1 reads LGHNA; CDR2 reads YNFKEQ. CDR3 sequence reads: CASSPSGTSGISSYEQYF. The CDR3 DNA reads TGTGCCAGCAGCCCATCCGGGACTAGCGGGATCAGCTCCTACGAGCAGTACTTC.

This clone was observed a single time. CDR3 amino acids: CASSLLAGGPETQYF. In DNA form, the CDR3 reads TGTGCCAGCAGCTTATTAGCAGGGGGCCCCGAGACCCAGTACTTC. The J gene is TRBJ2-5, the V gene TRBV7-3; 8 nucleotides line up with TRBD1. V trimming: 2 bases; J trimming: 5 bases; junction bases outside the gene matches: 7. Germline CDR1 and CDR2: SGHTA and FQGTGA. The length of the CDR3 is 15 residues.

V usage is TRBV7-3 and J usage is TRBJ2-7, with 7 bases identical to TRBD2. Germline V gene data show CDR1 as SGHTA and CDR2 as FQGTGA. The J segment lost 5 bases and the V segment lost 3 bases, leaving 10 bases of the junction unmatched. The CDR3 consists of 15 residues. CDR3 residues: CASSFGGSERDEQYF. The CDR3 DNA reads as TGTGCCAGCAGCTTCGGCGGGAGTGAAAGGGACGAGCAGTACTTC.

CDR3 residues: CASSSLPNTEAFF. The CDR3 region has the DNA TGTGCCAGCAGCTCCCTCCCGAACACTGAAGCTTTCTTT. This sequence joins TRBV11-3 and TRBJ1-1; D call uncertain. V lost 4 bases, J lost 1 base, and 7 bases lay in between. This CDR3 contains 13 residues. Germline V gene data show CDR1 as SGHNT and CDR2 as YENEEA.

CDR3 in amino acids: CASSIASGGGDTQYF. CDR3 bases: TGTGCCAGTAGTATCGCCAGCGGGGGGGGAGATACGCAGTATTTT. V usage is TRBV19 and J usage is TRBJ2-3, with 10 bases aligning to TRBD2. The CDR3 has 15 residues. Germline CDR1 and CDR2: LNHDA and SQIVND (reference sequence). Trimming cost V 3 bases and J 5 bases; bases outside gene matches: 5.

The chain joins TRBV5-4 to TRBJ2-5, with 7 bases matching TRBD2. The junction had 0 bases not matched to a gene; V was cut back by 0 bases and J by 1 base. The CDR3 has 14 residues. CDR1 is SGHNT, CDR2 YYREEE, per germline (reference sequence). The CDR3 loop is CASSLGLAQETQYF. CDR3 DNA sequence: TGTGCCAGCAGCTTGGGACTAGCCCAAGAGACCCAGTACTTC.

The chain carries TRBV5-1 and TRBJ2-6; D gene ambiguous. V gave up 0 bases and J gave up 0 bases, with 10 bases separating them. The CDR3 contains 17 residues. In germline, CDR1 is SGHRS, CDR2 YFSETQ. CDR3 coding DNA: TGCGCCAGCAGCTTGGGGGCAGCTTCCTCTGGGGCCAACGTCCTGACTTTC. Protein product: CASSLGAASSGANVLTF.

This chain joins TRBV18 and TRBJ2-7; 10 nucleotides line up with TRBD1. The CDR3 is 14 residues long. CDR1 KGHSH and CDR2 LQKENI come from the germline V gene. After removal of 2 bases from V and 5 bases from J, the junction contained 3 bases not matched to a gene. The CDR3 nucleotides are TGTGCCAGCTCACCAGGGACAGGGGCCGACGAGCAGTACTTC. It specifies CASSPGTGADEQYF.

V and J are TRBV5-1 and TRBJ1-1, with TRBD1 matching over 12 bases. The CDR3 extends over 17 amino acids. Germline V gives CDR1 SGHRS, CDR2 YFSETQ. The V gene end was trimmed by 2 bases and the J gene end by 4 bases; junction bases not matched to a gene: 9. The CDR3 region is CASSFQGQGATGTEAFF. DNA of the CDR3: TGCGCCAGCAGCTTCCAGGGACAGGGGGCTACTGGCACTGAAGCTTTCTTT.

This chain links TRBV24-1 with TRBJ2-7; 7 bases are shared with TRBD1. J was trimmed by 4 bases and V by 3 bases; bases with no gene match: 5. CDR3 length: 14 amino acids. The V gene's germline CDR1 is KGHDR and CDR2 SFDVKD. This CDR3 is CATSDRTQGYEQYF. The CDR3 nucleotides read TGTGCCACCAGTGATCGAACACAGGGGTACGAGCAGTACTTC.

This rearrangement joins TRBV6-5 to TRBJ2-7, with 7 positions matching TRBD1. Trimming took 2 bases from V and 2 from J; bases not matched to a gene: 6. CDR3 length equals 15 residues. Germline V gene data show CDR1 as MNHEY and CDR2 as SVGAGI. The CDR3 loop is CASSYVSGTAYEQYF. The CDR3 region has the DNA TGTGCCAGCAGTTACGTTTCTGGGACAGCCTACGAGCAGTACTTC.

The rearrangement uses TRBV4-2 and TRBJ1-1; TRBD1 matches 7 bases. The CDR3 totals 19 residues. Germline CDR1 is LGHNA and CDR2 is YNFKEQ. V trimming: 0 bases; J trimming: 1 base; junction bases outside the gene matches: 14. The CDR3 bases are TGTGCCAGCAGCCAAGATGACAGGCTCTCTAGGGGGCAGAACACTGAAGCTTTCTTT. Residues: CASSQDDRLSRGQNTEAFF.

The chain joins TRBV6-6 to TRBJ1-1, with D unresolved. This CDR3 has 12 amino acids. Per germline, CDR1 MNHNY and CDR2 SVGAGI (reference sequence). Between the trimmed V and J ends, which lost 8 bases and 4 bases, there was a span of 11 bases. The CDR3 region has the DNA TGTGCCAGCGCTCGAGCAGGCACTGAAGCTTTCTTT. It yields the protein CASARAGTEAFF.

CDR3 DNA: TGTGCCAGCAGACACGACAGCTCCTACGAGCAGTACTTC. Amino acid sequence: CASRHDSSYEQYF. The chain uses TRBV7-2 and TRBJ2-7, with D possibly matching TRBD1 (5 bases). CDR1 and CDR2 from the germline V gene are SGHTA and FQGNSA. Trimming removed 6 bases from V and 0 bases from J, with 9 bases in between. The CDR3 covers 13 residues.

DNA for the CDR3: TGTGCCAGCAGTTACTCGGGACTAGTCGGTAGCGGGGAGCTGTTTTTT. It yields the protein CASSYSGLVGSGELFF. This chain joins TRBV6-5 and TRBJ2-2, with 8 bases lining up with TRBD2. From germline, CDR1 is MNHEY and CDR2 SVGAGI. J lost 7 bases, V lost 0 bases, and 7 bases had no gene match. CDR3 length: 16 residues.

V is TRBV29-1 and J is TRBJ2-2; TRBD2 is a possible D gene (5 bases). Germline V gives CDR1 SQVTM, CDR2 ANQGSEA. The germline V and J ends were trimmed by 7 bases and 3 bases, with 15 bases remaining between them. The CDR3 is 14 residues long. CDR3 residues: CSGGLAGHTGELFF. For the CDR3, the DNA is TGCAGCGGTGGACTGGCGGGTCACACCGGGGAGCTGTTTTTT.

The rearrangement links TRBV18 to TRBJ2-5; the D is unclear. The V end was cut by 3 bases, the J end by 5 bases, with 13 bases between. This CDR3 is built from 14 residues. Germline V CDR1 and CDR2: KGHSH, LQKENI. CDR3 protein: CASSPVTRRETQYF. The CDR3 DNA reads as TGTGCCAGCTCACCCGTAACCCGTCGGGAGACCCAGTACTTC. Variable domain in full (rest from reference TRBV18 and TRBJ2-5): NAGVMQNPRHLVRRRGQEARLRCSPMKGHSHVYWYRQLPEEGLKFMVYLQKENIIDESGMPKERFSAEFPKEGPSILRIQQVVRGDSAAYFCASSPVTRRETQYFGPGTRLLVL.

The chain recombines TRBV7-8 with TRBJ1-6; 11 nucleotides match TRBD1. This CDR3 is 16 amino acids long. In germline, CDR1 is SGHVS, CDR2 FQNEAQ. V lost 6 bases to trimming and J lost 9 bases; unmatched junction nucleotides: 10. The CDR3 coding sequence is TGTGCCAGCAGTTTCCGGACAGGGGGCGCTTCTTCACCCCTCCACTTT. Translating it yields CASSFRTGGASSPLHF.